A single sample gave rise to the 25 T cell receptor beta chains below, sequenced in a study of blood T cell repertoires in COVID-19. TCRdb's copy holds only in-frame clones and misses some; the assay was immunoSEQ multiplex PCR. The sample lists about 220,000 clones; roughly 80% were seen once. Sequencing used PBMCs or T cells enriched from blood (not recorded which). These receptors were obtained from a woman aged 40 to 50 with acute COVID-19.

V usage is TRBV5-4 and J usage is TRBJ1-5, with 8 bases matching TRBD1. This CDR3 region has 13 residues. From germline, CDR1 is SGHNT and CDR2 YYREEE (reference sequence). With 4 bases clipped from V and 6 bases from J, the junction kept 3 bases outside the gene matches. The CDR3 bases are TGTGCCAGCAGCGACAGGGGAAGTCAGCCCCAGCATTTT. This gives the protein CASSDRGSQPQHF.

This clone was found once. The chain combines TRBV5-4 with TRBJ2-1, with 7 bases identical to TRBD2. The CDR3 is 15 amino acids. Germline V gene sequence: CDR1 SGHNT, CDR2 YYREEE (reference sequence). Germline trimming cut 6 bases from V and 0 bases from J; bases unmatched to any gene: 6. CDR3 bases: TGTGCCAGCACCGAAGCGGGGAACTCCTACAATGAGCAGTTCTTC. It encodes CASTEAGNSYNEQFF.

In its sample, this clone was seen a few times. The genes are TRBV3-1 (or the pseudogene TRBV3-2) and TRBJ2-7, with 9 bases matching TRBD1. This CDR3 contains 14 residues. Looked up from germline, CDR1 is LGHDT and CDR2 is YNNKEL (reference sequence). J was trimmed by 0 bases and V by 4 bases; bases with no gene match: 1. CDR3 in DNA: TGTGCCAGCAGCCGGACAGGGGTCTCCTACGAGCAGTACTTC. Protein sequence: CASSRTGVSYEQYF.

The chain uses TRBV7-9 and TRBJ1-3, with a possible D match to TRBD1 (6 bases). The germline gives CDR1 SEHNR, CDR2 FQNEAQ (reference sequence). This CDR3 is built from 14 residues. Trimming took 5 bases from V and 8 from J, leaving 16 bases between them. For the CDR3, the DNA is TGTGCCAGCAGCACGCAGGGGTTTCGGGACACCATATATTTT. Translating gives CASSTQGFRDTIYF.

This rearrangement joins TRBV19 to TRBJ2-5; 7 bases are a match to TRBD1. From germline, CDR1 is LNHDA and CDR2 SQIVND (reference sequence). Trimming took 6 bases from V and 0 from J; bases not matched to a gene: 7. CDR3 size: 15 residues. The CDR3 sequence: CASSTGTAYQETQYF. CDR3 sequence (DNA): TGTGCCAGTAGCACCGGGACAGCGTACCAAGAGACCCAGTACTTC.

This sequence joins TRBV6-4 and TRBJ2-6, with D tentatively TRBD2 (5 bases). Germline V CDR1 and CDR2: MRHNA, SNTAGT. V gave up 8 bases and J gave up 0 bases, with 11 bases separating them. The CDR3 extends over 15 amino acids. CDR3 residues: CASPRRASGANVLTF. The CDR3 DNA follows: TGTGCCAGCCCAAGGCGGGCCTCTGGGGCCAACGTCCTGACTTTC.

The chain uses TRBV6-1 and TRBJ2-1; 10 nucleotides line up with TRBD2. Germline CDR1 MNHNS, CDR2 SASEGT. The CDR3 is 20 amino acids. J lost 4 bases, V lost 1 base, and 16 bases had no gene match. CDR3 loop: CASSEVGRGTSAIIYNEQFF. The CDR3 coding sequence is TGTGCCAGCAGTGAAGTAGGGCGGGGGACTAGCGCTATTATTTACAATGAGCAGTTCTTC.

The V gene is TRBV18, the J gene TRBJ1-4; TRBD1 matches 7 bases. The CDR3 has 14 amino acids. The ends lost 3 bases at V and 7 bases at J; junction bases unmatched: 5. Germline values: CDR1 KGHSH, CDR2 LQKENI. This CDR3 is CASSPQRGREKLFF. The CDR3 DNA follows: TGTGCCAGCTCACCTCAGAGGGGGCGTGAAAAACTGTTTTTT.

The chain has TRBV15 and TRBJ2-2, with a tentative D call TRBD1 (6 bases). V shed 3 bases and J shed 4 bases, with 18 bases lying between them. Germline CDR1 reads LNHNV; CDR2 reads YYDKDF (reference sequence). This CDR3 spans 17 amino acids. CDR3 in DNA: TGTGCCACCAGCAGTCCTTGGGGGCAGGGCCGCACCGGGGAGCTGTTTTTT. Amino acids: CATSSPWGQGRTGELFF.

The chain uses TRBV5-4 and TRBJ1-3, with TRBD1 matching over 7 bases. V lost 3 bases and J lost 0; bases outside the gene matches: 6. Germline V gene data show CDR1 as SGHNT and CDR2 as YYREEE (reference sequence). This CDR3 is built from 16 residues. CDR3 coding DNA: TGTGCCAGCAGCTCGAAGGGGGCGAACTCTGGAAACACCATATATTTT. This encodes CASSSKGANSGNTIYF.

The chain uses TRBV11-2 and TRBJ2-1, with 7 bases identical to TRBD1. Per germline, CDR1 SGHAT and CDR2 FQNNGV. V shed 6 bases, J shed 7 bases, and the junction held 9 bases outside the gene matches. The CDR3 is made up of 14 amino acids. The CDR3 DNA sequence: TGTGCCAGCAGATCTGACAGGGATGGGAATGAGCAGTTCTTC. Amino acid sequence: CASRSDRDGNEQFF. Together with reference TRBV11-2 and TRBJ2-1, the CDR3 gives the full variable domain: EAGVAQSPRYKIIEKRQSVAFWCNPISGHATLYWYQQILGQGPKLLIQFQNNGVVDDSQLPKDRFSAERLKGVDSTLKIQPAKLEDSAVYLCASRSDRDGNEQFFGPGTRLTVL.

The CDR3: CASIQPGQPRYGYTF. CDR3 DNA: TGTGCCAGCATCCAACCGGGACAGCCCAGATATGGCTACACCTTC. The chain uses TRBV6-6 and TRBJ1-2; TRBD1 agrees at 7 bases. The CDR3 spans 15 residues. CDR1 MNHNY and CDR2 SVGAGI come from the germline V gene (reference sequence). J gave up 5 bases and V 7 bases, and 13 bases lay outside the gene matches.

There are a few counts of this clone. The gene calls are TRBV27 and TRBJ1-2; 10 positions agree with TRBD1. This CDR3 is built from 13 residues. The germline V gene has CDR1 MNHEY and CDR2 SMNVEV (reference sequence). Germline trimming cut 6 bases from V and 5 bases from J; bases unmatched to any gene: 3. The CDR3 bases are TGTGCCAGCAGCCGGACAGGGGGGTATGGCTACACCTTC. Translated: CASSRTGGYGYTF.

The V and J genes are TRBV30 and TRBJ1-5; 7 bases are a match to TRBD1. J was trimmed by 4 bases and V by 5 bases; bases with no gene match: 5. The CDR3 totals 13 residues. Germline assignment: CDR1 GTSNPN and CDR2 SVGIG (reference sequence). Here the CDR3 reads CAWAGQENQPQHF. The CDR3 nucleotides are TGTGCCTGGGCTGGACAGGAAAATCAGCCCCAGCATTTT.

This clone came up once. V usage is TRBV6-5 and J usage is TRBJ1-2; 7 bases line up with TRBD1. The V gene end was trimmed by 5 bases and the J gene end by 2 bases; junction bases not matched to a gene: 8. From germline, CDR1 is MNHEY and CDR2 SVGAGI. The CDR3 has 15 amino acids. This CDR3 reads CASSPRQGINYGYTF. The CDR3, as DNA: TGTGCCAGCAGTCCTCGACAGGGAATAAACTATGGCTACACCTTC.

The V and J genes are TRBV27 and TRBJ1-6, with 7 bases that match TRBD1. The CDR3 extends over 14 amino acids. From germline, CDR1 is MNHEY and CDR2 SMNVEV (reference sequence). The V segment lost 8 bases and the J segment 7 bases; nucleotides outside the gene matches: 8. The CDR3 here is CASSRDSFNSPLHF. The CDR3 DNA is TGTGCCAGCTCGAGGGACAGCTTCAATTCACCCCTCCACTTT.

This clone was recorded a few times. V gene TRBV3-1 (or the pseudogene TRBV3-2) combines with J gene TRBJ1-1, with a weak D call TRBD1 (6 bases). The CDR3 is 17 residues long. Trimming cost V 4 bases and J 5 bases, with 23 bases left between them. Germline V CDR1 and CDR2: LGHDT, YNNKEL (reference sequence). As DNA, the CDR3 is TGTGCCAGCAGCCCCTCGGGACCCTTAAAGGGGGGGACTGAAGCTTTCTTT. Translating it yields CASSPSGPLKGGTEAFF.

J is TRBJ1-1 and V is TRBV19; D gene unclear. The V end lost 6 bases, the J end lost 7 bases, and 15 bases lay between the germline ends. CDR3 length: 13 amino acids. In germline, CDR1 is LNHDA, CDR2 SQIVND (reference sequence). This chain's CDR3 is CASSHTWEGEAFF. In DNA form, the CDR3 reads TGTGCCAGTAGCCATACCTGGGAGGGTGAAGCTTTCTTT.

About this clone: This same CDR3 is encoded by further DNA sequences in the sample. The rearrangement links TRBV5-1 to TRBJ1-1; no definite D call. The CDR3 extends over 12 amino acids. Germline V gene lookup returns CDR1 SGHRS and CDR2 YFSETQ. The V end was cut by 1 base, the J end by 2 bases, with 3 bases between. CDR3 nucleotides: TGCGCCAGCAGCTTGTCAAACACTGAAGCTTTCTTT. Translation: CASSLSNTEAFF.

The V call is TRBV7-2, the J call TRBJ2-1; TRBD2 matches 7 bases. V trimming: 5 bases; J trimming: 0 bases; junction bases outside the gene matches: 7. Per the germline V gene, CDR1 is SGHTA and CDR2 is FQGNSA. The CDR3 spans 16 residues. In nucleotides, the CDR3 is TGTGCCAGCAGCGTCCGAAGCGGGACCTCCTACAATGAGCAGTTCTTC. Amino acids: CASSVRSGTSYNEQFF.

The chain links TRBV4-2 to TRBJ2-1, with 10 bases aligning to TRBD2. Trimming removed 0 bases from V and 3 bases from J; junction bases left unmatched: 2. CDR1 is LGHNA, CDR2 YNFKEQ, per germline. This CDR3 has 16 amino acids. In DNA form, the CDR3 reads TGTGCCAGCAGCCAAGAACGGACTAGCGGCTACAATGAGCAGTTCTTC. It is translated as CASSQERTSGYNEQFF.

The genes are TRBV28 and TRBJ1-2, with D possibly being TRBD1 (6 bases). This CDR3 has 15 amino acids. V was shortened by 5 bases and J by 7 bases, with 20 bases between the two germline ends. In germline, CDR1 is MDHEN, CDR2 SYDVKM. CDR3 DNA sequence: TGTGCCAGCAGTACCCCCCCCGCAGGGGCTGCTGGCTACACCTTC. Translating it yields CASSTPPAGAAGYTF.

V gene TRBV27 combines with J gene TRBJ2-3; D might be TRBD2 (5 bases). Germline-derived CDR1 and CDR2 are MNHEY and SMNVEV (reference sequence). The CDR3 spans 14 residues. The V end lost 7 bases, the J end lost 2 bases, and 13 bases lay between the germline ends. The CDR3 region has the DNA TGTGCCAGCAAGTGGCGGGTAAACACAGATACGCAGTATTTT. This codes for CASKWRVNTDTQYF.

This clone has a handful of counts. The V gene is TRBV5-6, the J gene TRBJ1-5; tentatively, D is TRBD1 (5 bases). This CDR3 region has 15 residues. The V end was cut by 4 bases, the J end by 2 bases, with 13 bases between. The germline V gene encodes CDR1 SGHDT and CDR2 YYEEEE. CDR3: CASSHRRGRNQPQHF. DNA of the CDR3: TGTGCCAGCAGCCACCGGAGGGGACGCAATCAGCCCCAGCATTTT.

A single count supports this clone. The chain is built from TRBV6-5 and TRBJ1-2; TRBD1 aligns across 7 bases. From germline, CDR1 is MNHEY and CDR2 SVGAGI. Trimming at V came to 5 bases and at J to 1 base, leaving 4 bases not matched to a gene. The CDR3 runs to 14 residues. CDR3 protein: CASSRQGSNYGYTF. Written as DNA, the CDR3 is TGTGCCAGCAGTCGACAGGGAAGTAACTATGGCTACACCTTC.